The rows below give T cell receptor beta chains drawn from one sample of a study of resident and recirculating memory T cells in vitiligo. Method: immunoSEQ multiplex PCR; TCRdb's copy keeps in-frame clones and lacks some. The data contain around 43,000 clones, roughly 91% of them seen just once; the ten biggest clones take up over 3.5%. The sequenced material came from blood. The source of these receptors is a male donor with vitiligo. Each CDR3 is given with its conserved first and last residue. D genes are given only for firm matches. For some rows the clone size is stated as once, few or many, or as a class when expanded; others skip it.

DNA	CDR3	V	size	D	J
TGTGCCAGTATAGCGGGTCCTAGCACAGATACGCAGTATTTT	CASIAGPSTDTQYF	TRBV2	-	TRBD2	TRBJ2-3
TGTGCCACCCTCATAGAAGATACGCAGTATTTT	CATLIEDTQYF	TRBV10-3	-	-	TRBJ2-3
TGTGCCATCAGACTTAATTCGGGGATCGGTTCACCCCTCCACTTT	CAIRLNSGIGSPLHF	TRBV10-3	-	-	TRBJ1-6
TGTGCCAGCAGCTTGAGGACTAGCGGACAAGAGACCCAGTACTTC	CASSLRTSGQETQYF	TRBV5-5	-	TRBD2	TRBJ2-5
TGCGCCAGCAGCTTAAGGGGGCTAGGGGATGAGCAGTTCTTC	CASSLRGLGDEQFF	TRBV4-3	-	TRBD1	TRBJ2-1
TGTGCCAGCAGCGCCAACCGGGACACTCGCACAGATACGCAGTATTTT	CASSANRDTRTDTQYF	TRBV7-2	-	-	TRBJ2-3
TGTGCTAGTGGTTCCCTAGCGGGGACCGGCGAGCAGTACTTC	CASGSLAGTGEQYF	TRBV12-5	-	TRBD2	TRBJ2-7
TGTGCCAGCAGCTTGGTGGGCAGCCTCACTGAAGCTTTCTTT	CASSLVGSLTEAFF	TRBV5-5	-	-	TRBJ1-1
TGTGCCAGCAGGGAGACTAGCGGGGGCAGCACAGATACGCAGTATTTT	CASRETSGGSTDTQYF	TRBV2	-	TRBD2	TRBJ2-3
TGTGCCAGTAGATTCCCGGGACAGGGTGATAATGAAAAACTGTTTTTT	CASRFPGQGDNEKLFF	TRBV19	-	TRBD1	TRBJ1-4
TGTGCCAGCAGCCCAGGGGGGACTAATGAAAAACTGTTTTTT	CASSPGGTNEKLFF	TRBV5-4	-	TRBD1	TRBJ1-4
TGTGCCAGCAGCTTCGGAGGAGAAGCTTTCTTT	CASSFGGEAFF	TRBV5-4	-	-	TRBJ1-1
TGTGCAAGTCGCTTACCGGGACTAGCGGGGGGGCCCTGCAATGAGCAGTTCTTC	CASRLPGLAGGPCNEQFF	TRBV12-2	-	-	TRBJ2-1
TGTGCCAGCAGAGTCGGGTCTAGCACAGATACGCAGTATTTT	CASRVGSSTDTQYF	TRBV21-1	once	-	TRBJ2-3
TGTGCCAGCATCCTCCGGGACAGGGCCAATTCACCCCTCCACTTT	CASILRDRANSPLHF	TRBV6-6	once	TRBD1	TRBJ1-6
TGTGCCAGCAGCTTAAAGCGGTACGAGCAGTACTTC	CASSLKRYEQYF	TRBV7-2	-	-	TRBJ2-7
TGTGCCAGCAGCAAAACTAGCACAGATACGCAGTATTTT	CASSKTSTDTQYF	TRBV5-4	-	-	TRBJ2-3
TGTGCCAGCAGTGGCGCGGGGGGCACAGATACGCAGTATTTT	CASSGAGGTDTQYF	TRBV6-4	-	TRBD2	TRBJ2-3
TGTGCCAGCAGTCCCGGGACAGGAGAGAATTCACCCCTCCACTTT	CASSPGTGENSPLHF	TRBV4-2	-	TRBD1	TRBJ1-6
TGCGCCAGCAGCTTGGGGGGGCGGAGCCCCGATGGCTACACCTTC	CASSLGGRSPDGYTF	TRBV5-1	once	-	TRBJ1-2
TGCGCCACCTTACCCTCTCCAGTTCCAAGCGGGGTTAACAATGAGCAGTTCTTC	CATLPSPVPSGVNNEQFF	TRBV4-1	-	TRBD2	TRBJ2-1
TGTGCCAGCAGTGAAGCGAGGCCTCAGCCCCAGCATTTT	CASSEARPQPQHF	TRBV6-1	-	-	TRBJ1-5
TGCGCCAGCAGCCAAGACAGGGGATGGAATTATGGCTACACCTTC	CASSQDRGWNYGYTF	TRBV4-3	-	-	TRBJ1-2
TGCACCAGCAGCCAAGCGCTTACTAGCGGGGACCACACAGATACGCAGTATTTT	CTSSQALTSGDHTDTQYF	TRBV1	-	-	TRBJ2-3
TGCGCCAGCAGCCCAGGGGGCCTAAGCTCCTACGAGCAGTACTTC	CASSPGGLSSYEQYF	TRBV4-3	-	TRBD1	TRBJ2-7
TGTGCCAGCAGCGAATGGCCGGGGTCCTACGAGCAGTACTTC	CASSEWPGSYEQYF	TRBV6-5	-	-	TRBJ2-7
TGTGCCAGCAGCTTACGTGAGGGCTACACCTTC	CASSLREGYTF	TRBV6-5	-	-	TRBJ1-2
TGTGCCAGCAGTTATAGACTAGCGGGGGCCAAAGAGACCCAGTACTTC	CASSYRLAGAKETQYF	TRBV6-5	-	TRBD2	TRBJ2-5
TGTGCCAGCACCGTGCTGGCGGGCTACGAGCAGTACTTC	CASTVLAGYEQYF	TRBV5-5	-	-	TRBJ2-7
TGTGCCAGCAGTCCTAGCCAGGGGGATAGCAATCAGCCCCAGCATTTT	CASSPSQGDSNQPQHF	TRBV27	-	TRBD1	TRBJ1-5
TGTGCCAGCAGCGTAGTAGGTGGAGGTGAAGCTTTCTTT	CASSVVGGGEAFF	TRBV9	once	-	TRBJ1-1
TGTGCCAGCAGCCACGAGACAGGGACCTTCGAGCAGTACTTC	CASSHETGTFEQYF	TRBV4-2	-	TRBD1	TRBJ2-7
TGTGCCAGCAGCGTTGGGGGCGGGAGCTCCTACAATGAGCAGTTCTTC	CASSVGGGSSYNEQFF	TRBV9	-	-	TRBJ2-1
TGTGCCAGCAGCCGTATTGAAGAGACCCAGTACTTC	CASSRIEETQYF	TRBV7-2	-	-	TRBJ2-5
TGTGCCAGCAGATATACCGGGACAGGGAGCGGAAACACCATATATTTT	CASRYTGTGSGNTIYF	TRBV5-6	-	TRBD1	TRBJ1-3
TGTGCCACCCCTGGGCGAAATAATTCACCCCTCCACTTT	CATPGRNNSPLHF	TRBV15	-	-	TRBJ1-6
TGCGCCAGCACGGAGGCGAGCTCTGGAAACACCATATATTTT	CASTEASSGNTIYF	TRBV5-1	-	-	TRBJ1-3
TGTGCCAGCAGCTTAGACCCCGGGACAGGTGTCCACGAGCAGTACTTC	CASSLDPGTGVHEQYF	TRBV11-2	-	TRBD1	TRBJ2-7
TGTGCCAGCAGTTTGACAGACTCTGGAAACACCATATATTTT	CASSLTDSGNTIYF	TRBV25-1	-	-	TRBJ1-3
TGTGCCAGCAGCTTCACCGACAACAGGGCTGAAGCTTTCTTT	CASSFTDNRAEAFF	TRBV7-9	-	-	TRBJ1-1
TGTGCCATCAGTGAGCCCACCCCGGACAGGGTATACAATGAGCAGTTCTTC	CAISEPTPDRVYNEQFF	TRBV10-3	-	TRBD1	TRBJ2-1
TGTGCCAGTAGTAGGGCAGGGGCCTACAATGAGCAGTTCTTC	CASSRAGAYNEQFF	TRBV19	-	-	TRBJ2-1
TGTGCCAGCAGTGTCAAGGCCCGTACTAGCGCAGCGCAGTATTTT	CASSVKARTSAAQYF	TRBV27	-	TRBD2	TRBJ2-3